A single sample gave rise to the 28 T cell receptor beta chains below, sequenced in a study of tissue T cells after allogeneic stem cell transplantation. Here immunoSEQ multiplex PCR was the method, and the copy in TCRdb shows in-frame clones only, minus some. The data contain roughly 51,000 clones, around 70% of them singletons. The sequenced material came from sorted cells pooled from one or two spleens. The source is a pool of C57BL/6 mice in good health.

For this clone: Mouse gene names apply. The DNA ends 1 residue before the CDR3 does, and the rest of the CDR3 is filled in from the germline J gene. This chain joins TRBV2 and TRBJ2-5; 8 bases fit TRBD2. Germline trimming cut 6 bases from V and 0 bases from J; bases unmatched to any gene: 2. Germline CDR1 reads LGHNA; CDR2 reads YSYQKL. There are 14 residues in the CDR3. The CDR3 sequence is CASSRLGNQDTQYF. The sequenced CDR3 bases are TGTGCCAGCAGTCGACTGGGGAACCAAGACACCCAGTAC.

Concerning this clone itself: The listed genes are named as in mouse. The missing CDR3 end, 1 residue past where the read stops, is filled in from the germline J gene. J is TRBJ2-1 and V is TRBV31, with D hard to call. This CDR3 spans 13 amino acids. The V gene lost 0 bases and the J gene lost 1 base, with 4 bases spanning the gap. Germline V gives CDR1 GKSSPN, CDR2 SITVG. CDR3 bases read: TGTGCCTGGAGTCTAAACAACTATGCTGAGCAGTTC. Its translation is CAWSLNNYAEQF. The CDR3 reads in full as CAWSLNNYAEQFF.

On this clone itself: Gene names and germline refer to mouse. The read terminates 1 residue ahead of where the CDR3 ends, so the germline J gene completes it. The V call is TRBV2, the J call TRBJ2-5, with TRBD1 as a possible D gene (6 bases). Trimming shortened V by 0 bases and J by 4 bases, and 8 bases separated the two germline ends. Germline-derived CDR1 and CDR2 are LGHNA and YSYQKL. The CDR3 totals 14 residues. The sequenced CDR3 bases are TGTGCCAGCAGCCAAGAGGGACAAGAAGACACCCAGTAC. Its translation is CASSQEGQEDTQY. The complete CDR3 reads CASSQEGQEDTQYF.

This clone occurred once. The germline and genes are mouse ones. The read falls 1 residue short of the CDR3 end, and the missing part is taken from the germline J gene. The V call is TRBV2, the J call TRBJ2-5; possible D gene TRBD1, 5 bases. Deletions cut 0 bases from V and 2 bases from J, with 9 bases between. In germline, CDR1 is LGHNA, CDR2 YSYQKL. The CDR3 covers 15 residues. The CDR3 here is CASSQDPTVQDTQYF. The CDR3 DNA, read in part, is TGTGCCAGCAGCCAAGACCCGACAGTCCAAGACACCCAGTAC.

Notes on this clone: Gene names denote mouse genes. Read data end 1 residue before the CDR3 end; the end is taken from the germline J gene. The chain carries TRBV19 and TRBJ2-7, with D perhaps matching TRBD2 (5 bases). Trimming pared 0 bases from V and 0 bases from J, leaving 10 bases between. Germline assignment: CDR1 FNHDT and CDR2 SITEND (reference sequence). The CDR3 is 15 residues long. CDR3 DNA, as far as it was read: TGTGCCAGCAGTATAGCTATGGACTTCTCCTATGAACAGTAC. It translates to CASSIAMDFSYEQY. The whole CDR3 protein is CASSIAMDFSYEQYF.

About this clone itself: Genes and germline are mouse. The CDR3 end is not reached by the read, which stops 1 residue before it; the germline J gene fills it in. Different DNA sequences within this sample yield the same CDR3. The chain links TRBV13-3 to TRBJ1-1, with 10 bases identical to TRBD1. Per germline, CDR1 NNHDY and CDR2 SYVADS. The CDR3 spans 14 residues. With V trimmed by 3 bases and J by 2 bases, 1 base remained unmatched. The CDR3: CASSGTGGNTEVFF. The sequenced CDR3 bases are TGTGCCAGCAGTGGGACAGGGGGTAACACAGAAGTCTTC.

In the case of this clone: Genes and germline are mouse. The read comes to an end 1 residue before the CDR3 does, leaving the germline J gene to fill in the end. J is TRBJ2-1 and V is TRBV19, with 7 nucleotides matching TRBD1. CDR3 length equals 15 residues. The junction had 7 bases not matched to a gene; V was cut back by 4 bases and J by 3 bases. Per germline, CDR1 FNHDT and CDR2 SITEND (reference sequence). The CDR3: CASSPGTVGYAEQFF. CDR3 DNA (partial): TGTGCCAGCAGTCCCGGGACAGTGGGCTATGCTGAGCAGTTC.

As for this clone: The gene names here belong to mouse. The CDR3 loop is CTCSADRVQNTLYF. The part of the CDR3 DNA that was read is TGCACCTGCAGTGCAGACAGGGTTCAAAACACCTTGTAC. The genes are TRBV1 and TRBJ2-4; a weak D match, TRBD1 (5 bases). The read falls 1 residue short of the CDR3 end, and the missing part is taken from the germline J gene. This CDR3 is built from 14 residues. The V gene's germline CDR1 is NSQYPW and CDR2 LRSPGD (reference sequence). Between the trimmed V and J ends, which lost 0 bases and 2 bases, there was a span of 6 bases.

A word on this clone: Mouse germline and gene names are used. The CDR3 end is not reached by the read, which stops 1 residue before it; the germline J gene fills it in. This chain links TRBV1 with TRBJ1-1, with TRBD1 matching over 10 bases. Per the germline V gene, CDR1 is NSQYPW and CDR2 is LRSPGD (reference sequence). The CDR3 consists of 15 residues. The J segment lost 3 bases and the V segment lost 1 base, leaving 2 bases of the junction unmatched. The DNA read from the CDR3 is TGCACCTGCAGTGCAGGACAGGGGGCGGACACAGAAGTCTTC. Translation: CTCSAGQGADTEVF. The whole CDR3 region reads CTCSAGQGADTEVFF.

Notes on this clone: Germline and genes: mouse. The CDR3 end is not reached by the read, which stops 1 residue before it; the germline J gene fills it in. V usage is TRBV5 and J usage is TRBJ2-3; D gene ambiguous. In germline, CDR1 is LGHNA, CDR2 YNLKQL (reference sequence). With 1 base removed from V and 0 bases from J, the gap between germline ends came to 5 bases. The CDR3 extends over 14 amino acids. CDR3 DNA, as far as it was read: TGTGCCAGCAGCCAAGCTAATAGTGCAGAAACGCTGTAT. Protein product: CASSQANSAETLY. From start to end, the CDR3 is CASSQANSAETLYF.

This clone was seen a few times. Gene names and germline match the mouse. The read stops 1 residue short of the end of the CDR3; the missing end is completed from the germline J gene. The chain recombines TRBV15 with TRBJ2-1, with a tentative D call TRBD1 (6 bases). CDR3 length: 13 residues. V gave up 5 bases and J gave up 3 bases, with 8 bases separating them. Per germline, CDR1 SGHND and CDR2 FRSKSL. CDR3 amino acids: CASSRQVYAEQFF. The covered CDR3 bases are TGTGCCAGCAGTCGACAGGTCTATGCTGAGCAGTTC. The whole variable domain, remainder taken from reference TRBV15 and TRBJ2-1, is DAGVTQTPRHEVAEKGQTIILKCEPVSGHNDLFWYRQTKIQGLELLSYFRSKSLMEDGGAFKDRFKAEMLNSSFSTLKIQPTEPKDSAVYLCASSRQVYAEQFFGPGTRLTVL.

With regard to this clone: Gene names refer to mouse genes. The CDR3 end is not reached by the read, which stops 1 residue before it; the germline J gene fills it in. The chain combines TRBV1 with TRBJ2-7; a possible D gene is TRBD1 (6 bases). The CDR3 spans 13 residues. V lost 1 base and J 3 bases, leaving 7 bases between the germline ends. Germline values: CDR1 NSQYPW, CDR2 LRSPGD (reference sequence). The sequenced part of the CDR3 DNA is TGCACCTGCAGTGCAGGGACAGACTATGAACAGTAC. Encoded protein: CTCSAGTDYEQY. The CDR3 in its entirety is CTCSAGTDYEQYF.

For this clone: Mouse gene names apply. The CDR3 DNA, read in part, is TGTGCCAGCAGGGCGGTTTCCAACGAAAGATTATTT. This codes for CASRAVSNERLF. In full, the CDR3 is CASRAVSNERLFF. The chain combines TRBV13-1 with TRBJ1-4; D is uncertain. The CDR3 is cut off 1 residue early in the read; its end comes from the germline J gene. With 5 bases removed from V and 0 bases from J, the gap between germline ends came to 5 bases. CDR1 and CDR2 (germline): NSHNY, SYGAGN. This CDR3 spans 13 amino acids.

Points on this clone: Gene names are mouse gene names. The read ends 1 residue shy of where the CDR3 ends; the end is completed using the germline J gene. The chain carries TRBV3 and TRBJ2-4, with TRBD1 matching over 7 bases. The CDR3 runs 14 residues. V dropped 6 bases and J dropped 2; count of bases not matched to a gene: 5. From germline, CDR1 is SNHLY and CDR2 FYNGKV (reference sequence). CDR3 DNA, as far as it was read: TGTGCCAGCAGACAGGGGAGAAATCAAAACACCTTGTAC. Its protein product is CASRQGRNQNTLY. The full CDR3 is CASRQGRNQNTLYF.

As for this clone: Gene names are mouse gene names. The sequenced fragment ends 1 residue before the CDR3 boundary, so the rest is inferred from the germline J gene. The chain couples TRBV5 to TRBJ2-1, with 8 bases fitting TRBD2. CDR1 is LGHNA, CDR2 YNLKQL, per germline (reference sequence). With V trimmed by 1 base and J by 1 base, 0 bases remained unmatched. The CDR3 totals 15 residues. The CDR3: CASSQVGGNYAEQFF. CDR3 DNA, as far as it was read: TGTGCCAGCAGCCAAGTGGGGGGGAACTATGCTGAGCAGTTC.

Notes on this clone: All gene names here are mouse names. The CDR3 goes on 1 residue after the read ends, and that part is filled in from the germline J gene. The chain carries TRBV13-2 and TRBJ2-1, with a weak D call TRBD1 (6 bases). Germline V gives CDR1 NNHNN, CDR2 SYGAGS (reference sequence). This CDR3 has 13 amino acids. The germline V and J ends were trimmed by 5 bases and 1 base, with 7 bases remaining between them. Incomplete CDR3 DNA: TGTGCCAGCGGGGGGACAAACTATGCTGAGCAGTTC. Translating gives CASGGTNYAEQF. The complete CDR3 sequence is CASGGTNYAEQFF.

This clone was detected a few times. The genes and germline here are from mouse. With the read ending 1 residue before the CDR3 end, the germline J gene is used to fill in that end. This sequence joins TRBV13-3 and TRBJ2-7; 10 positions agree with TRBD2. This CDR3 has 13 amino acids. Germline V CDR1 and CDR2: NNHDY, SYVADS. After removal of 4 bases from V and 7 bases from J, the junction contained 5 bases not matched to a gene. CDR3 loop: CASSKDWGREQYF. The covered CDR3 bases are TGTGCCAGCAGTAAGGACTGGGGGAGAGAACAGTAC.

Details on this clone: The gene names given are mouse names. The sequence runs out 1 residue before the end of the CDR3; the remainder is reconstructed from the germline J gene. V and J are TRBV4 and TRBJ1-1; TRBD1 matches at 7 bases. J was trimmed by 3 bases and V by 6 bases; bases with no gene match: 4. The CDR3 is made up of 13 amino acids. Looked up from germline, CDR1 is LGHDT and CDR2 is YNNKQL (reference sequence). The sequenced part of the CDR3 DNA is TGTGCCAGCAGACCCACAGGGGACACAGAAGTCTTC. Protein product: CASRPTGDTEVF. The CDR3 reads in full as CASRPTGDTEVFF.

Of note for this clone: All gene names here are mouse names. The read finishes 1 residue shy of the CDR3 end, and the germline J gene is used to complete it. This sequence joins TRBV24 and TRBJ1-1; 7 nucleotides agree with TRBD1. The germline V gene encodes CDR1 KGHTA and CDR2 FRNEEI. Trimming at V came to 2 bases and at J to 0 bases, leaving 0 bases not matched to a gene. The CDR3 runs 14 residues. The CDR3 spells CASSLGQENTEVFF. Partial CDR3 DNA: TGTGCCAGCAGTCTGGGACAGGAGAACACAGAAGTCTTC.

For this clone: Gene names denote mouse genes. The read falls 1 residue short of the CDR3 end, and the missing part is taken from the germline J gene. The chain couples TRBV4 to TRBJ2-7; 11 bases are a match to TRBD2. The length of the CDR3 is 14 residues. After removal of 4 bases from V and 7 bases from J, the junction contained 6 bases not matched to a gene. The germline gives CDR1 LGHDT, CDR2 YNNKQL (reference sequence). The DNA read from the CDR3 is TGTGCCAGCAGCTTGGGACTGGGGGCGGGGGAACAGTAC. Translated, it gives CASSLGLGAGEQY. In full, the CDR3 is CASSLGLGAGEQYF.

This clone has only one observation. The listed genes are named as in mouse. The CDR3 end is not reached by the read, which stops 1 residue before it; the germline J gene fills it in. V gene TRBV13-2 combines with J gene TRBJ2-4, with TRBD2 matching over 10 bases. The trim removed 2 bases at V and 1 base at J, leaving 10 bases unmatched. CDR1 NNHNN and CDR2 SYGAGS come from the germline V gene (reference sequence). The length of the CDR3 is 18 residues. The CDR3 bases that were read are TGTGCCAGCGGTGAGCCGGGCTGGGGGGGCGCTGGTCAAAACACCTTGTAC. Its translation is CASGEPGWGGAGQNTLY. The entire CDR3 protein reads CASGEPGWGGAGQNTLYF.

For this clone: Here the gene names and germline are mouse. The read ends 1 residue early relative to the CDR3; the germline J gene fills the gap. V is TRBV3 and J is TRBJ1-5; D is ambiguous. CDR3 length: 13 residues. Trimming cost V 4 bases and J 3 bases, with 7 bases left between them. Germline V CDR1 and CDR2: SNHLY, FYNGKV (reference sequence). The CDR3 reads CASSSDINQAPLF. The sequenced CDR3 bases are TGTGCCAGCAGCTCCGACATCAACCAGGCTCCGCTT.

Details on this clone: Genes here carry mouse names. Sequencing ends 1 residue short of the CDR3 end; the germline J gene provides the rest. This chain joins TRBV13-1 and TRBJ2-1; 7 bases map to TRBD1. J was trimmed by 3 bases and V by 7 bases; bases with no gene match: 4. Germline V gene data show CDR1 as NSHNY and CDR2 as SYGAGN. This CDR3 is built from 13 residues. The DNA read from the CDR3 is TGTGCCAGCCGACAGGGTGGCTATGCTGAGCAGTTC. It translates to CASRQGGYAEQF. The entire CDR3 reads CASRQGGYAEQFF.

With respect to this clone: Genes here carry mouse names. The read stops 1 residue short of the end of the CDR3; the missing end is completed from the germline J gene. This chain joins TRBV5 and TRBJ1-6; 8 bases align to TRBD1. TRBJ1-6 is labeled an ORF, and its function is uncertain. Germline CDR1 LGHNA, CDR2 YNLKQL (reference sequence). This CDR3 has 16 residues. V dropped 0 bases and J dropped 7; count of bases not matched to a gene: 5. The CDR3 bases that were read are TGTGCCAGCAGCCAAGACAGGGGGCGCGGAAATTCGCCCCTCTAC. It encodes CASSQDRGRGNSPLY. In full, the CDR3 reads CASSQDRGRGNSPLYF.

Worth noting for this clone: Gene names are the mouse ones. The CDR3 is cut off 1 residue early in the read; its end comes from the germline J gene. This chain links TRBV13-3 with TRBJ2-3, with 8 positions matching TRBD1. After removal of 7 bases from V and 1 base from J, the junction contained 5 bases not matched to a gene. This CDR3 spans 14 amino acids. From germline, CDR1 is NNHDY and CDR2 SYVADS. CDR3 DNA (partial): TGTGCCAGCGGACAGGGAGTGGGTGCAGAAACGCTGTAT. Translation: CASGQGVGAETLY. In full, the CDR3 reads CASGQGVGAETLYF.

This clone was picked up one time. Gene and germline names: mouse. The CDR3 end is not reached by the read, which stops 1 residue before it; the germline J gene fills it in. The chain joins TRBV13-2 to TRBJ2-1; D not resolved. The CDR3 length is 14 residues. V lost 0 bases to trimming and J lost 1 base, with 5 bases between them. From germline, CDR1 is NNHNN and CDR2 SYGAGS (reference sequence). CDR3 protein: CASGDAQNYAEQFF. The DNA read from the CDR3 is TGTGCCAGCGGTGATGCACAAAACTATGCTGAGCAGTTC.

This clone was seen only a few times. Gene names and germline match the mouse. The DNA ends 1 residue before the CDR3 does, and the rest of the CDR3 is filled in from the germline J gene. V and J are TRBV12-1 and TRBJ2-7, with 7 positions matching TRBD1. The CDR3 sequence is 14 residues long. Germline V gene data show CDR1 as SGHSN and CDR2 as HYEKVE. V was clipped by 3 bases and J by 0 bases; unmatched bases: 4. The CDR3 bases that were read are TGTGCCAGCTCTTTCCGGGACAGCTCCTATGAACAGTAC. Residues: CASSFRDSSYEQY. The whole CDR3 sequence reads CASSFRDSSYEQYF.

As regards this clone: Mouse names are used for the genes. The DNA read from the CDR3 is TGTGCCAGCAGCCAAGATAGACAGTATAATTCGCCCCTCTAC. Residues: CASSQDRQYNSPLY. The full CDR3 is CASSQDRQYNSPLYF. The V gene is TRBV5, the J gene TRBJ1-6; tentatively, D is TRBD1 (5 bases). Coverage ceases 1 residue before the CDR3 finishes, and the germline J gene fills in the end. TRBJ1-6 is an ORF, with its function uncertain. The CDR3 is made up of 15 amino acids. V was shortened by 0 bases and J by 4 bases, with 7 bases between the two germline ends. Germline V gene sequence: CDR1 LGHNA, CDR2 YNLKQL (reference sequence).